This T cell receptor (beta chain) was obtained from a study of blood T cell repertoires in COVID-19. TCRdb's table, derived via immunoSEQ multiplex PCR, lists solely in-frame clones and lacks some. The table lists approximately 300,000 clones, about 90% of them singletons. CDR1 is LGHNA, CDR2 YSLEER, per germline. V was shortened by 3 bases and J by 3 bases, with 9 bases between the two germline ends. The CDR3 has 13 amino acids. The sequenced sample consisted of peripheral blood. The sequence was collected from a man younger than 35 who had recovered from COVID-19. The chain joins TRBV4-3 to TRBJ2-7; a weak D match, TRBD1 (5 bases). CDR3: CASSQTTVYEQYF. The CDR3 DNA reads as TGCGCCAGCAGCCAGACGACAGTCTACGAGCAGTACTTC.